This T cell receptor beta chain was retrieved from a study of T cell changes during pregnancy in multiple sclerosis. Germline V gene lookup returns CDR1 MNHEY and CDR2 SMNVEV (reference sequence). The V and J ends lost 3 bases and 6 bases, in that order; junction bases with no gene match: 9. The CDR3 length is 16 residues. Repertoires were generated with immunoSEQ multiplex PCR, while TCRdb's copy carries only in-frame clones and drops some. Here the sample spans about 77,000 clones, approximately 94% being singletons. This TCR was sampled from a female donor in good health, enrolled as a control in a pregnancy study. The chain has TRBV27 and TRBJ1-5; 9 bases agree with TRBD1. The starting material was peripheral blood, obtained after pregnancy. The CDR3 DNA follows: TGTGCCAGCAGTTTTTTGGTACAGGGGGCTCCTCAGCCCCAGCATTTT. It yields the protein CASSFLVQGAPQPQHF.